This TCR beta chain comes out of a study of shared clonotypes between healthy human individuals. Study at large: Each donor's CD4 naive and CD4 memory cells filled three plates apiece, CD8 naive two, and CD8 memory one.

CDR3 size: 14 residues. Losses at the gene ends were 2 bases for V and 4 bases for J; bases not matched to a gene: 1. Germline CDR1 reads MNHEY; CDR2 reads SMNVEV (reference sequence). As concerns this clone: Its antigen is undetermined.

General observations from the study: Clonotypes not shared had lower generation probabilities than those common to all four donors. On the whole, naive subsets had larger estimated richness than memory subsets had.

Several immunoSEQ plates received, in even portions, the genomic DNA of each subset. Sequencing used immunoSEQ multiplex PCR; TCRdb keeps in-frame clones, though not all of them. The sample lists over 2,000,000 clones; over 85% were seen once. Selected positively for CCR7 and CD45RO-negative, naive CD8 cells excluded terminally differentiated effector memory CD45RA+ cells. The sample consisted of naive CD8+ T cells from PBMCs. The receptor was derived from a man in his late teens or twenties in good health. Some clones in this sample may be carry-over from other donors' samples. V and J are TRBV27 and TRBJ1-3; TRBD1 aligns across 8 bases. The CDR3 DNA reads as TGTGCCAGCAGTTTACGGACAGGGGGAAACACCATATATTTT. Its translation: CASSLRTGGNTIYF.